A selection of T cell receptor beta chains follows, all from one sample in a study of shared clonotypes between healthy human individuals. The table came from immunoSEQ multiplex PCR; TCRdb's copy has only in-frame clones and leaves some out. The sample has millions of clones, 85% to 95% seen once. Sequencing used naive CD4+ T cells sorted from blood. These receptors were taken from a man aged 18-30 years in good health. Both conserved end residues are part of each CDR3. The D gene is left open where the match is weak. Clone size, where shown, is once, few, many, or a class for clones that have expanded.

v_call	j_call	d_call	clone_size	cdr3_aa	cdr3_nt
TRBV7-2	TRBJ2-1	TRBD2	-	CASSLVAGDYNEQFF	TGTGCCAGCAGCTTAGTGGCGGGGGATTACAATGAGCAGTTCTTC
TRBV15	TRBJ2-5	TRBD2	-	CATSRGPGGGEETQYF	TGTGCCACCAGCAGAGGCCCCGGGGGGGGCGAAGAGACCCAGTACTTC
TRBV11-2	TRBJ2-5	TRBD1	-	CASSSSEDRFQETQYF	TGTGCCAGCAGCTCCAGCGAGGACAGGTTCCAAGAGACCCAGTACTTC
TRBV10-2	TRBJ1-1	-	-	CASNPRSENTEAFF	TGCGCCAGCAACCCCCGGAGTGAGAACACTGAAGCTTTCTTT
TRBV25-1	TRBJ2-2	-	-	CASSESNRAGGELFF	TGTGCCAGCAGTGAATCAAACAGGGCAGGCGGGGAGCTGTTTTTT
TRBV6-1	TRBJ1-3	-	-	CASSDRNVYTIYF	TGTGCCAGCAGTGACCGAAATGTATACACCATATATTTT
TRBV10-3	TRBJ2-7	-	-	CAISYRDNSYEQYF	TGTGCCATCAGTTACCGGGACAACTCCTACGAGCAGTACTTC
TRBV6-5	TRBJ2-2	TRBD2	-	CASSYWASGMAGELFF	TGTGCCAGCAGTTACTGGGCTAGCGGGATGGCCGGGGAGCTGTTTTTT
TRBV6-1	TRBJ2-1	TRBD1	-	CASSVETGSNEQFF	TGTGCCAGCAGTGTTGAGACAGGGTCCAATGAGCAGTTCTTC
TRBV6-6	TRBJ2-1	TRBD1	-	CASSGWDRGHNEQFF	TGTGCCAGCAGTGGGTGGGACAGGGGGCACAATGAGCAGTTCTTC
TRBV7-8	TRBJ1-1	-	-	CASSLGGTPNTEAFF	TGTGCCAGCAGCTTAGGAGGGACACCGAACACTGAAGCTTTCTTT
TRBV5-1	TRBJ1-2	TRBD1	-	CASSPRDRGLNGYTF	TGCGCCAGCAGCCCCCGGGACAGGGGGCTTAATGGCTACACCTTC
TRBV5-1	TRBJ1-2	TRBD1	-	CASSPDREYGYTF	TGCGCCAGCAGCCCGGACAGGGAATATGGCTACACCTTC
TRBV6-1	TRBJ2-7	-	-	CASSGGRRPYEQYF	TGTGCCAGCAGTGGAGGACGCCGACCCTACGAGCAGTACTTC
TRBV6-1	TRBJ2-7	-	-	CASRVGVAGAYEQYF	TGTGCCAGCAGGGTCGGAGTAGCTGGGGCTTACGAGCAGTACTTC
TRBV28	TRBJ2-7	-	-	CASSLTGMESYF	TGTGCCAGCAGTCTTACAGGGATGGAGTCGTACTTC
TRBV11-2	TRBJ2-2	-	-	CASSLEVTGELFF	TGTGCCAGCAGCCTAGAGGTCACCGGGGAGCTGTTTTTT
TRBV7-7	TRBJ2-2	-	few	CASSTDLMGELFF	TGTGCTAGCAGCACAGATCTTATGGGGGAGCTGTTTTTT
TRBV6-6	TRBJ2-5	-	-	CASSYSWGREETQYF	TGTGCCAGCAGTTACTCGTGGGGGAGAGAAGAGACCCAGTACTTC
TRBV5-6	TRBJ2-3	TRBD2	-	CASSQDILAGGTDTQYF	TGTGCCAGCAGCCAAGACATACTAGCGGGAGGCACAGATACGCAGTATTTT
TRBV28	TRBJ2-3	-	-	CASRDAPDTQYF	TGTGCCAGCAGGGACGCGCCAGATACGCAGTATTTT
TRBV5-1	TRBJ2-3	TRBD1	-	CASSPDRALTDTQYF	TGCGCCAGCAGCCCGGACAGGGCACTCACAGATACGCAGTATTTT
TRBV28	TRBJ1-2	-	-	CASSSTVTYGYTF	TGTGCCAGCAGTTCAACAGTTACCTATGGCTACACCTTC
TRBV6-6	TRBJ2-7	TRBD1	-	CASSYGTGVTYEQYF	TGTGCCAGCAGTTACGGGACAGGGGTGACCTACGAGCAGTACTTC
TRBV2	TRBJ2-7	TRBD1	-	CASTLGQGAYEQYF	TGTGCCAGCACTTTAGGACAGGGAGCCTACGAGCAGTACTTC
TRBV11-1	TRBJ2-5	TRBD1	-	CASSWGQALRETQYF	TGTGCCAGCAGCTGGGGACAGGCCCTACGGGAGACCCAGTACTTC
TRBV5-4	TRBJ1-2	-	-	CASSLLREEDTF	TGTGCCAGCAGCTTGCTTCGGGAGGAGGACACCTTC
TRBV7-2	TRBJ1-1	-	-	CASSLTGMNTEAFF	TGTGCCAGCAGCTTAACAGGCATGAACACTGAAGCTTTCTTT
TRBV29-1	TRBJ2-5	TRBD2	-	CSVVTSGSETQYF	TGCAGCGTTGTTACTAGCGGCTCGGAGACCCAGTACTTC
TRBV6-5	TRBJ1-2	TRBD1	-	CASSRGQTNYGYTF	TGTGCCAGCAGCAGGGGACAGACTAACTATGGCTACACCTTC
TRBV6-1	TRBJ1-1	TRBD1	-	CASTLQGASVEAFF	TGTGCCAGCACTCTTCAGGGGGCGAGTGTTGAAGCTTTCTTT
TRBV6-1	TRBJ1-1	-	-	CASSEIIEAFF	TGTGCCAGCAGTGAAATAATTGAAGCTTTCTTT
TRBV28	TRBJ1-2	-	-	CASVEAPEGYGYTF	TGTGCCAGCGTTGAGGCCCCAGAAGGCTATGGCTACACCTTC
TRBV5-1	TRBJ1-2	-	-	CASSLEGALYGYTF	TGCGCCAGCAGCTTGGAAGGGGCCCTCTATGGCTACACCTTC
TRBV5-6	TRBJ2-7	-	-	CASSPTLGSHEQYF	TGTGCCAGCAGCCCAACTCTGGGCTCCCACGAGCAGTACTTC
TRBV19	TRBJ1-2	-	-	CASSSGVYGYTF	TGTGCCAGTAGTAGCGGGGTCTATGGCTACACCTTC
TRBV11-2	TRBJ2-3	-	-	CASSYLLVDTQYF	TGTGCCAGCAGCTATTTATTAGTAGATACGCAGTATTTT
TRBV30	TRBJ2-3	-	-	CAWNPGLSTDTQYF	TGTGCCTGGAACCCGGGACTTAGCACAGATACGCAGTATTTT
TRBV19	TRBJ2-7	TRBD1	-	CATWDSSYEQYF	TGTGCCACCTGGGACAGCTCCTACGAGCAGTACTTC
TRBV2	TRBJ2-3	-	-	CASSPILSTDTQYF	TGTGCCAGCAGCCCCATCCTCAGCACAGATACGCAGTATTTT